The 24 T cell receptor beta chains below were found in one sample sequenced in a study of monozygotic twins with cystic fibrosis. Here immunoSEQ multiplex PCR was the method, and the copy in TCRdb shows in-frame clones only, minus some. The repertoire includes around 34,000 clones, 80% to 95% of them detected once, and 0.8% to 1% sits in the top ten. The sample comprised blood. The receptors stem from a girl under 10 years old with cystic fibrosis.

The CDR3 is CASSLDRADTEAFF. Here the CDR3 DNA reads TGTGCCAGCAGCTTAGACAGGGCCGACACTGAAGCTTTCTTT. The chain joins TRBV11-2 to TRBJ1-1, with a weak D call TRBD1 (5 bases). The V end lost 0 bases, the J end lost 3 bases, and 8 bases lay between the germline ends. This CDR3 comprises 14 residues. Germline lookup yields CDR1 SGHAT and CDR2 FQNNGV. Full variable domain (remainder filled in from reference TRBV11-2 and TRBJ1-1): EAGVAQSPRYKIIEKRQSVAFWCNPISGHATLYWYQQILGQGPKLLIQFQNNGVVDDSQLPKDRFSAERLKGVDSTLKIQPAKLEDSAVYLCASSLDRADTEAFFGQGTRLTVV.

The chain employs TRBV5-1 and TRBJ2-2; D not certain. CDR1 SGHRS and CDR2 YFSETQ come from the germline V gene. This CDR3 region has 12 residues. Deletions cut 6 bases from V and 1 base from J, with 4 bases between. CDR3 loop: CASIKNTGELFF. The CDR3 bases are TGCGCCAGCATTAAGAACACCGGGGAGCTGTTTTTT.

This rearrangement joins TRBV19 to TRBJ2-2, with TRBD2 matching over 13 bases. J was trimmed by 8 bases and V by 7 bases; bases with no gene match: 7. CDR1 is LNHDA and CDR2 is SQIVND in the germline V gene (reference sequence). The CDR3 spans 15 residues. The CDR3: CASTLTSGGSGELFF. Here the CDR3 DNA reads TGTGCCAGTACCCTGACTAGCGGGGGGTCGGGGGAGCTGTTTTTT.

V gene TRBV9 combines with J gene TRBJ2-7; D is undetermined. Per germline, CDR1 SGDLS and CDR2 YYNGEE. V lost 1 base and J 0 bases, leaving 11 bases between the germline ends. This CDR3 region has 15 residues. CDR3 DNA: TGTGCCAGCAGCGTACGGCCAACCCCCTCCTACGAGCAGTACTTC. It yields the protein CASSVRPTPSYEQYF.

The chain couples TRBV4-1 to TRBJ1-4; 7 positions agree with TRBD1. V dropped 4 bases and J dropped 8; count of bases not matched to a gene: 16. The CDR3 sequence is 17 residues long. CDR1 is MGHRA and CDR2 is YSYEKL in the germline V gene. CDR3 DNA sequence: TGCGCCAGCAGCCCCGCTCGACAGGGCCGAACTGTAGAAAAACTGTTTTTT. Protein sequence: CASSPARQGRTVEKLFF.

The chain joins TRBV5-6 to TRBJ2-1; TRBD2 aligns across 7 bases. Trimming took 4 bases from V and 1 from J; bases not matched to a gene: 2. Per the germline V gene, CDR1 is SGHDT and CDR2 is YYEEEE. This CDR3 region has 14 residues. CDR3 amino acids: CASSGLESYNEQFF. The CDR3, as DNA: TGTGCCAGCAGCGGACTAGAATCCTACAATGAGCAGTTCTTC.

The CDR3 here is CASSFSGTGGGETQYF. As DNA, the CDR3 is TGTGCCAGCTCATTCTCCGGGACAGGGGGCGGAGAGACCCAGTACTTC. J is TRBJ2-5 and V is TRBV18; 12 positions agree with TRBD1. Losses at the gene ends were 5 bases for V and 4 bases for J; bases not matched to a gene: 8. The CDR3 has 16 residues. CDR1 KGHSH and CDR2 LQKENI come from the germline V gene.

The chain joins TRBV29-1 to TRBJ1-2; D unclear. The CDR3 loop spans 15 amino acids. The germline V and J ends were trimmed by 3 bases and 2 bases, with 16 bases remaining between them. Germline CDR1 and CDR2: SQVTM and ANQGSEA. In DNA form, the CDR3 reads TGCAGCGTTGACTTTCACGGGAGGTCAAACTATGGCTACACCTTC. Translating gives CSVDFHGRSNYGYTF.

The V and J genes are TRBV4-3 and TRBJ2-1; 8 bases line up with TRBD2. CDR1 is LGHNA and CDR2 is YSLEER in the germline V gene. The V gene end was trimmed by 2 bases and the J gene end by 5 bases; junction bases not matched to a gene: 11. The CDR3 loop spans 17 amino acids. The CDR3 bases are TGCGCCAGCAGCCAAAGGGCACTAGCGGCTCTGAACAATGAGCAGTTCTTC. This translates into CASSQRALAALNNEQFF.

The chain has TRBV5-4 and TRBJ2-1; D is undetermined. The CDR3 runs to 11 residues. V lost 0 bases to trimming and J lost 10 bases, with 5 bases between them. CDR1 is SGHNT, CDR2 YYREEE, per germline (reference sequence). CDR3 residues: CASSLGAEQFF. The CDR3 DNA is TGTGCCAGCAGCTTGGGGGCAGAGCAGTTCTTC.

The rearrangement links TRBV11-2 to TRBJ2-7, with D uncertain. The germline gives CDR1 SGHAT, CDR2 FQNNGV. V lost 1 base, J lost 3 bases, and 10 bases lay in between. This CDR3 has 14 residues. CDR3 protein: CASSLGNKVYEQYF. CDR3 sequence (DNA): TGTGCCAGCAGCTTAGGAAATAAAGTCTACGAGCAGTACTTC.

The chain has TRBV7-2 and TRBJ1-2; no reliable D call. CDR1 and CDR2 from the germline V gene are SGHTA and FQGNSA. This CDR3 spans 13 amino acids. V shed 11 bases and J shed 3 bases, with 16 bases lying between them. CDR3 DNA: TGTGCCGGAAGTATTGAGGCTTACTATGGCTACACCTTC. The encoded protein is CAGSIEAYYGYTF.

The V call is TRBV6-6, the J call TRBJ2-4; no reliable D call. The CDR3 has 12 residues. The germline V and J ends were trimmed by 2 bases and 5 bases, with 4 bases remaining between them. The germline CDR1 and CDR2 sequences are MNHNY and SVGAGI (reference sequence). The CDR3 sequence: CASSYRQNIQYF. DNA for the CDR3: TGTGCCAGCAGTTACAGGCAAAACATTCAGTACTTC.

The CDR3 region is CASSKVPVQTYNEQFF. Here the CDR3 DNA reads TGTGCCAGCAGCAAAGTCCCCGTCCAAACCTACAATGAGCAGTTCTTC. The rearrangement uses TRBV21-1 and TRBJ2-1. TRBV21-1 is reported as a pseudogene. This CDR3 is 16 amino acids long.

This chain links TRBV10-3 with TRBJ2-5, with D possibly TRBD2 on 5 matching bases. CDR1 and CDR2 (germline): ENHRY, SYGVKD. V was shortened by 4 bases and J by 3 bases, with 9 bases between the two germline ends. The CDR3 sequence is 13 residues long. The CDR3 DNA reads as TGTGCCATCAGTGGAGGACTTGAAGAGACCCAGTACTTC. Its protein product is CAISGGLEETQYF.

The gene calls are TRBV7-2 and TRBJ2-7; tentatively, D is TRBD1 (5 bases). Trimming took off 5 bases at V and 2 bases at J, with 19 bases between the two ends. The CDR3 contains 16 residues. CDR1 is SGHTA and CDR2 is FQGNSA in the germline V gene. CDR3 DNA: TGTGCCAGCAGCCGACAGTTCGTGGCAGAGGCCTACGAGCAGTACTTC. This translates into CASSRQFVAEAYEQYF.

This chain connects TRBV6-1 to TRBJ1-1; D gene ambiguous. Germline V lookup: CDR1 MNHNS, CDR2 SASEGT. With 2 bases removed from V and 11 bases from J, the gap between germline ends came to 12 bases. The CDR3 runs 12 residues. The chain's CDR3 is CASSELASWAFF. CDR3 DNA sequence: TGTGCCAGCAGTGAATTAGCCAGCTGGGCTTTCTTT.

The chain uses TRBV28 and TRBJ2-1, with 12 positions matching TRBD2. Germline V gene lookup returns CDR1 MDHEN and CDR2 SYDVKM. With V trimmed by 2 bases and J by 6 bases, 5 bases remained unmatched. The CDR3 has 16 residues. CDR3: CASSLVSSGRANEQFF. As DNA, the CDR3 is TGTGCCAGCAGTTTAGTATCTAGCGGGAGGGCCAATGAGCAGTTCTTC.

The CDR3 sequence is CASRQLEGNEQFF. The CDR3 DNA reads as TGTGCCAGCAGACAACTTGAAGGGAATGAGCAGTTCTTC. The chain is built from TRBV5-4 and TRBJ2-1; D ambiguous. V was shortened by 5 bases and J by 7 bases, with 13 bases between the two germline ends. Germline V gene sequence: CDR1 SGHNT, CDR2 YYREEE (reference sequence). The CDR3 totals 13 residues.

The rearrangement joins TRBV5-1 to TRBJ2-1; D may be TRBD1 (5 bases). The CDR3 has 15 amino acids. Trimming cost V 0 bases and J 2 bases, with 9 bases left between them. The germline CDR1 and CDR2 sequences are SGHRS and YFSETQ. Here the CDR3 reads CASSLEGRTYNEQFF. The CDR3 nucleotides are TGCGCCAGCAGCTTGGAGGGGCGGACCTACAATGAGCAGTTCTTC.

The V gene is TRBV29-1, the J gene TRBJ1-1; no clear D gene. Trimming cost V 5 bases and J 11 bases, with 12 bases left between them. The CDR3 is made up of 10 amino acids. Germline V gene sequence: CDR1 SQVTM, CDR2 ANQGSEA. The CDR3 DNA reads TGCAGCGTTCACAGACTTCGGGCTTTCTTT. Translation gives CSVHRLRAFF. Supplemented by reference TRBV29-1 and TRBJ1-1, the full variable domain reads SAVISQKPSRDICQRGTSLTIQCQVDSQVTMMFWYRQQPGQSLTLIATANQGSEATYESGFVIDKFPISRPNLTFSTLTVSNMSPEDSSIYLCSVHRLRAFFGQGTRLTVV.

Written as DNA, the CDR3 is TGTGCCAGCAGCCCTGGACTAGCGGGGGGAGGTGAGCAGTTCTTC. Translating gives CASSPGLAGGGEQFF. V is TRBV11-2 and J is TRBJ2-1; 14 bases match TRBD2. CDR1 and CDR2 from the germline V gene are SGHAT and FQNNGV. V trimming: 5 bases; J trimming: 9 bases; junction bases outside the gene matches: 6. There are 15 residues in the CDR3.

CDR3 residues: CASSEAAGRYQPQHF. The CDR3 DNA reads TGTGCCAGCAGTGAAGCCGCGGGGAGGTATCAGCCCCAGCATTTT. V gene TRBV2 combines with J gene TRBJ1-5; D gene unclear. Germline CDR1 reads SNHLY; CDR2 reads FYNNEI. Trimming cost V 0 bases and J 5 bases, with 11 bases left between them. This CDR3 is 15 amino acids long.

The chain employs TRBV7-8 and TRBJ2-2, with TRBD1 as a possible D gene (6 bases). V shed 4 bases and J shed 2 bases, with 17 bases lying between them. CDR1 and CDR2 (germline): SGHVS, FQNEAQ. CDR3 length: 17 amino acids. CDR3 DNA: TGTGCCAGCAGCTCACCGGCTAGGGACATCAACACCGGGGAGCTGTTTTTT. As protein: CASSSPARDINTGELFF.